One sample yielded the 5 T cell receptor beta chains listed below, sequenced in a study of response to subunit inactivated influenza vaccine. Using its own MiXCR run on the RT-PCR reads, TCRdb lists one record per CDR3 protein. The top ten clones hold approximately 12% of a sample with around 480,000 distinct CDR3 sequences, 11% of them seen once. The sequencing here drew on PBMCs from blood, taken roughly 6 weeks after vaccination. The receptors derive from a man aged 45-65 years who received an inactivated influenza vaccine.

CDR3 region: CASRTLGGGETQYF. CDR3 DNA sequence: TGTGCCAGCAGGACCCTAGGAGGTGGCGAGACCCAGTACTTC. This rearrangement joins TRBV6-1 to TRBJ2-5; maybe TRBD2 (5 bases). Trimming took off 6 bases at V and 5 bases at J, with 16 bases between the two ends. The CDR3 contains 14 residues. Germline loops: CDR1 MNHNS, CDR2 SASEGT.

The chain is built from TRBV29-1 and TRBJ2-1, with D unclear. Trimming took 7 bases from V and 9 from J, leaving 16 bases between them. The CDR3 covers 12 residues. Germline lookup yields CDR1 SQVTM and CDR2 ANQGSEA. The CDR3 is CSAARASVEQFF. CDR3 DNA sequence: TGCAGCGCCGCCCGGGCCAGCGTTGAGCAGTTCTTC.

Only a few counts were recorded for this clonotype. This chain's CDR3 is CASSRRRTGISTDTQYF. CDR3 nucleotides: TGTGCCAGCAGCCGTCGCAGGACAGGGATTAGCACAGATACGCAGTATTTT. The rearrangement joins TRBV14 to TRBJ2-3; 8 bases agree with TRBD1. CDR3 length: 17 residues. Germline-derived CDR1 and CDR2 are SGHDN and FVKESK. J gave up 0 bases and V 4 bases, and 9 bases lay outside the gene matches.

This clonotype was seen more than once but under ten times. The chain joins TRBV20-1 to TRBJ1-2; D not certain. V lost 3 bases to trimming and J lost 0 bases, with 8 bases between them. CDR1 is DFQATT, CDR2 SNEGSKA, per germline (reference sequence). This CDR3 has 13 amino acids. This CDR3 reads CSASLYPNYGYTF. As DNA, the CDR3 is TGCAGTGCTAGCCTATATCCTAACTATGGCTACACCTTC.

V gene TRBV20-1 combines with J gene TRBJ2-7; 10 positions match TRBD2. The CDR3 extends over 15 amino acids. V shed 1 base, J shed 6 bases, and the junction held 9 bases outside the gene matches. Per the germline V gene, CDR1 is DFQATT and CDR2 is SNEGSKA (reference sequence). The CDR3 loop is CSARAASGRDREQYF. CDR3 bases: TGCAGTGCTAGAGCTGCGAGCGGGAGGGATCGCGAGCAGTACTTC.